This is a list of T cell receptor beta chains from one sample in a study of regulatory T cells in long-lasting Graves disease. TCRdb independently ran MiXCR on the multiplex PCR reads; one entry per CDR3 protein. This sample has roughly 520,000 distinct CDR3 sequences, with around 13% found just once. The same data also went into a second study, on T cells in Graves' hyperthyroidism and ophthalmopathy.

The input for sequencing was peripheral blood mononuclear cells (PBMCs), taken at new diagnosis, from a patient treated with antithyroid drugs. The receptors stem from a woman aged 25 to 39 with Graves disease. Each CDR3 is given with its conserved first and last residue. A D gene is named only where the DNA matches it firmly. Size tells how often a clone was seen (once, few, many) or the class of an expanded clone, and some rows leave it out.

V: TRBV20-1
J: TRBJ1-1
D: -
size: many
DNA: TGCAGTGCTAGGATCGCGTCAGGAGGCACTGAAGCTTTCTTT
CDR3: CSARIASGGTEAFF

V: TRBV28
J: TRBJ1-1
D: -
size: many
DNA: TGTGCCAGCAGTTTATTTGCGTCAGTAATTTTGAACACTGAAGCTTTCTTT
CDR3: CASSLFASVILNTEAFF

V: TRBV15
J: TRBJ1-2
D: TRBD1
size: few
DNA: TGTGCCACCAGCAGAGATGAGGGCAGGGGGCTAGGTGGCTACACCTTC
CDR3: CATSRDEGRGLGGYTF

V: TRBV28
J: TRBJ1-3
D: TRBD1
size: many
DNA: TGTGCCAGCAGTTTTCCGGACAGGGCACACACCATATATTTT
CDR3: CASSFPDRAHTIYF

V: TRBV12-3/TRBV12-4
J: TRBJ2-1
D: -
size: once
DNA: TGTGCCAGCAGCCCAGGACTGGACGATGAGCAGTTCTTC
CDR3: CASSPGLDDEQFF

V: TRBV29-1
J: TRBJ2-3
D: TRBD1
size: few
DNA: TGCAGCGTTGGGGTTAGGGGACAGGGGGTAGATACGCAGTATTTT
CDR3: CSVGVRGQGVDTQYF

V: TRBV10-3
J: TRBJ1-1
D: TRBD1
size: many
DNA: TGTGCCATCAGTAGGACAGGGGGTGGTACTGAAGCTTTCTTT
CDR3: CAISRTGGGTEAFF

V: TRBV2
J: TRBJ2-3
D: TRBD2
size: many
DNA: TGTGCCAGCAGCAGGACTAGCGGGAGCCCAGGGGATACGCAGTATTTT
CDR3: CASSRTSGSPGDTQYF

V: TRBV20-1
J: TRBJ1-2
D: -
size: -
DNA: TGCAGTGCCACAGACCAAGGGGACTATGGCTACACCTTC
CDR3: CSATDQGDYGYTF

V: TRBV20-1
J: TRBJ1-4
D: -
size: -
DNA: TGCAGTGCTTTTCAGGCCGATGCAACTAATGAAAAACTGTTTTTT
CDR3: CSAFQADATNEKLFF

V: TRBV6-9
J: TRBJ1-1
D: -
size: many
DNA: TGTGCCAGCAGTTACAAGGTCAGAAGCACTGAAGCTTTCTTT
CDR3: CASSYKVRSTEAFF

V: TRBV28
J: TRBJ1-5
D: -
size: few
DNA: TGTGCCAGCAGTAAACCGGGACATCGGTTACCCCAGCATTTT
CDR3: CASSKPGHRLPQHF

V: TRBV5-6
J: TRBJ1-2
D: -
size: many
DNA: TGTGCCAGCAGCTTGCGTTCCAGTTCCTATGGCTACACCTTC
CDR3: CASSLRSSSYGYTF

V: TRBV28
J: TRBJ2-1
D: -
size: many
DNA: TGTGCCAGCAGTTTACCCCTCGAGACCGCAGAACTACGAAACTATGAGCAGTTCTTC
CDR3: CASSLPLETAELRNYEQFF